At least ten counts were recorded for the clone carrying this T cell receptor (beta chain). Its antigen is as yet unknown. The entry originates in a study of early T cells in non-severe SARS-CoV-2 infection. The overall study: With bulk RNA from unsorted whole blood as input, sequencing yielded unpaired chains. Findings and caveats of the study: The VDJdb matching leaned toward anti-spike CD8 responses and overlooked private and CD4 specificities.

The length of the CDR3 is 17 residues. Trimming cost V 2 bases and J 8 bases, with 21 bases left between them. CDR1 and CDR2 (germline): SGHTA, FQGTGA. Attachment of unique molecular identifiers to individual cDNA molecules was performed. TCRdb re-called the 5' RACE reads through MiXCR, storing one row per CDR3 protein. The data show 40,000 to 45,000 distinct CDR3 sequences, 11% seen once. The TCR sequence derives from an adult who was a healthcare worker with PCR-confirmed SARS-CoV-2 infection or an uninfected control (not recorded which). The source material was whole blood. The rearrangement uses TRBV7-3 and TRBJ1-4; perhaps TRBD1 as D (5 bases). The CDR3 region is CASSLPCHRKRREKLFF. CDR3 coding DNA: TGTGCCAGCAGCTTACCTTGCCACAGGAAAAGGAGGGAAAAACTGTTTTTT.